The 27 T cell receptor beta chains listed next were all sequenced from one sample in a study of early T cells in non-severe SARS-CoV-2 infection. TCRdb redid the calling of the 5' RACE reads with MiXCR, one entry per CDR3 protein. The sample yields over 55,000 distinct CDR3 sequences, 8% to 10% seen once. Sequenced: whole blood. The receptors shown here come from an adult who was a healthcare worker with PCR-confirmed SARS-CoV-2 infection or an uninfected control (not recorded which).

This chain uses TRBV4-1 with TRBJ1-4; D unclear. CDR1 is MGHRA and CDR2 is YSYEKL in the germline V gene. Trimming removed 1 base from V and 7 bases from J, with 10 bases in between. The CDR3 extends over 14 amino acids. The CDR3 sequence: CASSQAARTEKLFF. As DNA, the CDR3 is TGCGCCAGCAGCCAAGCGGCAAGGACTGAAAAACTGTTTTTT.

A few counts support this clonotype. The J gene is TRBJ2-3, the V gene TRBV7-3, with 10 bases fitting TRBD2. The ends lost 1 base at V and 2 bases at J; junction bases unmatched: 3. CDR1 is SGHTA and CDR2 is FQGTGA in the germline V gene. The CDR3 runs to 16 residues. CDR3 region: CASSLKLAGYTDTQYF. The CDR3 nucleotides read TGTGCCAGCAGCTTAAAACTAGCGGGGTACACAGATACGCAGTATTTT. Based on the CDR3 plus reference TRBV7-3 and TRBJ2-3, the full variable domain is GAGVSQTPSNKVTEKGKYVELRCDPISGHTALYWYRQSLGQGPEFLIYFQGTGAADDSGLPNDRFFAVRPEGSVSTLKIQRTERGDSAVYLCASSLKLAGYTDTQYFGPGTRLTVL.

In this sample, this clonotype turned up a few times. The chain couples TRBV19 to TRBJ2-5; weak D call: TRBD1 (7 bases). The CDR3 length is 14 residues. Deletions cut 3 bases from V and 3 bases from J, with 11 bases between. Germline values: CDR1 LNHDA, CDR2 SQIVND (reference sequence). Written as DNA, the CDR3 is TGTGCCAGTAGTATCAGGGGGGCAGAAGAGACCCAGTACTTC. Protein sequence: CASSIRGAEETQYF.

This clonotype showed up many times. CDR3 residues: CASSFDRAGGYTF. CDR3 in DNA: TGTGCCAGCAGCTTTGACAGGGCTGGTGGCTACACCTTC. The chain is built from TRBV7-2 and TRBJ1-2, with TRBD1 matching over 7 bases. This CDR3 is built from 13 residues. The V segment lost 3 bases and the J segment 7 bases; nucleotides outside the gene matches: 5. CDR1 SGHTA and CDR2 FQGNSA come from the germline V gene.

Ten or more counts support this clonotype. V usage is TRBV24-1 and J usage is TRBJ2-1, with 15 positions matching TRBD2. Germline CDR1 is KGHDR and CDR2 is SFDVKD. The CDR3 is 15 amino acids. V was clipped by 9 bases and J by 6 bases; unmatched bases: 5. Here the CDR3 DNA reads TGTGCCACCGCAGGACTAGCGGGGGGGGGCAATGAGCAGTTCTTC. The encoded protein is CATAGLAGGGNEQFF.

This clonotype was found a few times. V is TRBV5-1 and J is TRBJ2-5, with unresolved D. V lost 0 bases and J 5 bases, leaving 8 bases between the germline ends. Germline values: CDR1 SGHRS, CDR2 YFSETQ. The CDR3 sequence is 13 residues long. This CDR3 reads CASSLGVLETQYF. In DNA form, the CDR3 reads TGCGCCAGCAGCTTGGGGGTATTGGAGACCCAGTACTTC.

This clonotype came up many times. The rearrangement uses TRBV20-1 and TRBJ1-1; no clear D gene. The CDR3 contains 14 residues. The germline CDR1 and CDR2 sequences are DFQATT and SNEGSKA (reference sequence). Trimming took off 0 bases at V and 2 bases at J, with 10 bases between the two ends. The CDR3 loop reads CSAREWGGNTEAFF. In DNA form, the CDR3 reads TGCAGTGCTAGAGAGTGGGGAGGAAACACTGAAGCTTTCTTT.

CDR3 region: CASSMAPSGGARNEQFF. The CDR3 DNA follows: TGTGCCAGTAGTATGGCGCCGAGCGGGGGGGCCCGGAATGAGCAGTTCTTC. V usage is TRBV19 and J usage is TRBJ2-1; 10 bases are a match to TRBD2. Germline V lookup: CDR1 LNHDA, CDR2 SQIVND (reference sequence). CDR3 size: 17 residues. The trim removed 3 bases at V and 7 bases at J, leaving 12 bases unmatched.

This clonotype came up many times. This chain uses TRBV18 with TRBJ2-5; D not certain. The V gene's germline CDR1 is KGHSH and CDR2 LQKENI. The CDR3 sequence is 12 residues long. V was trimmed by 5 bases and J by 1 base, leaving 5 bases between them. This CDR3 reads CASSAFQETQYF. CDR3 bases: TGTGCCAGCTCAGCCTTCCAAGAGACCCAGTACTTC.

This clonotype was counted at least ten times. The gene calls are TRBV29-1 and TRBJ2-1; no reliable D call. The CDR3 totals 13 residues. V gave up 5 bases and J gave up 3 bases, with 11 bases separating them. Germline loops: CDR1 SQVTM, CDR2 ANQGSEA. The CDR3 protein is CSVPSPIYNEQFF. In DNA, the CDR3 is TGCAGCGTTCCCAGCCCAATCTACAATGAGCAGTTCTTC.

V usage is TRBV11-2 and J usage is TRBJ1-4; D is perhaps TRBD1 (6 bases). V lost 5 bases and J 5 bases, leaving 18 bases between the germline ends. The CDR3 is 16 residues long. CDR1 is SGHAT, CDR2 FQNNGV, per germline. CDR3 sequence (DNA): TGTGCCAGCAGCCAGGATCACAGGGATTACAATGAAAAACTGTTTTTT. This encodes CASSQDHRDYNEKLFF.

The V call is TRBV5-1, the J call TRBJ2-1; D ambiguous. Germline V gene sequence: CDR1 SGHRS, CDR2 YFSETQ. V was trimmed by 4 bases and J by 5 bases, leaving 7 bases between them. This CDR3 has 12 residues. This CDR3 is CASSTLDNEQFF. CDR3 sequence (DNA): TGCGCCAGCAGCACCCTCGACAATGAGCAGTTCTTC.

This clonotype was seen at least ten times. The CDR3 region is CASNSRDRPVTQYF. DNA of the CDR3: TGTGCCAGCAACTCACGGGACAGGCCGGTGACCCAGTACTTC. The V and J genes are TRBV7-9 and TRBJ2-5; 8 bases fit TRBD1. The CDR3 contains 14 residues. In germline, CDR1 is SEHNR, CDR2 FQNEAQ (reference sequence). Trimming at V came to 7 bases and at J to 7 bases, leaving 11 bases not matched to a gene.

There are many counts of this clonotype. The rearrangement uses TRBV19 and TRBJ2-6; 9 bases match TRBD1. CDR1 is LNHDA, CDR2 SQIVND, per germline (reference sequence). The length of the CDR3 is 13 residues. CDR3 DNA: TGTGGTACCGGGACAGGGTCTTCCCGCGTCCTGACTTTC. This codes for CGTGTGSSRVLTF.

This clonotype was seen at least ten times. The chain couples TRBV29-1 to TRBJ2-5; D possibly corresponds to TRBD2 (6 bases). CDR3 size: 14 residues. Germline CDR1 reads SQVTM; CDR2 reads ANQGSEA. Deletions cut 6 bases from V and 2 bases from J, with 16 bases between. The CDR3 sequence: CSVHFDGGQETQYF. The CDR3 DNA reads TGCAGCGTCCACTTTGATGGGGGGCAAGAGACCCAGTACTTC.

This clonotype was detected only a few times. V usage is TRBV7-9 and J usage is TRBJ2-1; D is unclear. Trimming removed 5 bases from V and 2 bases from J, with 10 bases in between. CDR1 and CDR2 from the germline V gene are SEHNR and FQNEAQ (reference sequence). This CDR3 has 14 amino acids. In DNA, the CDR3 is TGTGCCAGCAGCCCGGTCCAAACCTACAATGAGCAGTTCTTC. Its protein is CASSPVQTYNEQFF.

This clonotype showed up many times. This sequence joins TRBV6-2 or TRBV6-3 and TRBJ1-2; D remains unclear. From germline, CDR1 is MNHEY and CDR2 SVGEGT. This CDR3 has 11 amino acids. V lost 5 bases and J lost 4, with 5 bases in between. The CDR3 protein is CASSISYGYTF. The CDR3 DNA reads TGTGCCAGCAGTATAAGCTATGGCTACACCTTC.

This clonotype has only a few counts. The V gene is TRBV12-3 or TRBV12-4, the J gene TRBJ2-5; 16 positions agree with TRBD2. The CDR3 totals 22 residues. The V gene end was trimmed by 4 bases and the J gene end by 1 base; junction bases not matched to a gene: 18. The CDR3 loop is CASSYPGLAGGLNTNPQETQYF. The CDR3 bases are TGTGCCAGCAGTTACCCGGGACTAGCGGGGGGGCTGAATACTAACCCCCAAGAGACCCAGTACTTC.

This clonotype occurred a few times. The chain has TRBV6-1 and TRBJ2-7; tentatively, D is TRBD1 (5 bases). The V gene lost 4 bases and the J gene lost 6 bases, with 19 bases spanning the gap. Looked up from germline, CDR1 is MNHNS and CDR2 is SASEGT. The CDR3 has 15 residues. CDR3 bases: TGTGCCAGCAGTGTAATTTGGGGCCCCTTCTCCGAGCAGTACGTC. Residues: CASSVIWGPFSEQYV.

In its sample, this clonotype was seen a few times. V usage is TRBV6-1 and J usage is TRBJ2-3; 8 bases match TRBD1. The CDR3 extends over 14 amino acids. The germline V gene encodes CDR1 MNHNS and CDR2 SASEGT. The trim removed 7 bases at V and 2 bases at J, leaving 5 bases unmatched. The DNA of the CDR3 is TGTGCCAGCAAGTACAGGGGGACCACAGATACGCAGTATTTT. Translated, it gives CASKYRGTTDTQYF.

This chain joins TRBV6-1 and TRBJ2-5; no clear D. This CDR3 region has 14 residues. Germline V CDR1 and CDR2: MNHNS, SASEGT. V was trimmed by 4 bases and J by 6 bases, leaving 15 bases between them. Written as DNA, the CDR3 is TGTGCCAGCAGTGCAGAAAATTTGAGGAAGACCCAGTACTTC. Translation gives CASSAENLRKTQYF.

This clonotype was detected only a few times. The chain uses TRBV18 and TRBJ2-3; D unclear. This CDR3 contains 11 residues. V was clipped by 4 bases and J by 5 bases, with 4 bases between them. CDR1 and CDR2 from the germline V gene are KGHSH and LQKENI. The CDR3 spells CASSRVDTQYF. Written as DNA, the CDR3 is TGTGCCAGCTCACGAGTAGATACGCAGTATTTT.

This rearrangement joins TRBV9 to TRBJ1-1; D unresolved. Per the germline V gene, CDR1 is SGDLS and CDR2 is YYNGEE. CDR3 length equals 13 residues. The V end was cut by 3 bases, the J end by 4 bases, with 10 bases between. CDR3 residues: CASSDGLSTEAFF. The CDR3 DNA reads TGTGCCAGCAGCGATGGACTAAGCACTGAAGCTTTCTTT.

The table lists this clonotype with many counts. V and J are TRBV6-6 and TRBJ1-5, with TRBD1 matching over 11 bases. J gave up 5 bases and V 4 bases, and 10 bases lay outside the gene matches. Per germline, CDR1 MNHNY and CDR2 SVGAGI (reference sequence). The CDR3 has 17 amino acids. The CDR3 coding sequence is TGTGCCAGCAGTTCGAGGACAGGGGGCCTCCTTTATCAGCCCCAGCATTTT. Translating it yields CASSSRTGGLLYQPQHF.

This clonotype was seen many times. The rearrangement links TRBV7-2 to TRBJ2-7, with 7 nucleotides matching TRBD2. J lost 2 bases, V lost 1 base, and 5 bases had no gene match. The CDR3 is made up of 15 amino acids. Germline V CDR1 and CDR2: SGHTA, FQGNSA. DNA of the CDR3: TGTGCCAGCAGCTTAGAGGCGGGGGAGACCTACGAGCAGTACGTC. Translated, it gives CASSLEAGETYEQYV.

This clonotype was detected a few times. The chain employs TRBV11-2 and TRBJ2-1, with D tentatively TRBD1 (6 bases). V was pared by 1 base and J by 6 bases, with 10 bases between. There are 14 residues in the CDR3. The germline CDR1 and CDR2 sequences are SGHAT and FQNNGV. The CDR3 reads CASSLGRTANEQFF. The CDR3 nucleotides are TGTGCCAGCAGCTTAGGTCGGACAGCCAATGAGCAGTTCTTC.

The chain recombines TRBV5-1 with TRBJ1-1; D remains unclear. V was cut by 4 bases and J by 2 bases, with 12 bases left in between. The CDR3 length is 14 residues. CDR1 and CDR2 (germline): SGHRS, YFSETQ. CDR3 loop: CASSPNWGNTEAFF. In nucleotides, the CDR3 is TGCGCCAGCAGCCCGAATTGGGGTAACACTGAAGCTTTCTTT.